These T cell receptor beta chains were read from a single sample in a study of long-term antiretroviral therapy in people with HIV. The repertoire was sequenced with immunoSEQ multiplex PCR; TCRdb's copy has only in-frame clones and lacks some. The table lists about 15,000 clones, about 89% of them singletons. Here the sequenced sample was unsorted PBMCs, taken 0.6 years after starting antiretroviral therapy. All receptors come from a woman in her thirties or forties with HIV. Each CDR3 is given with its conserved first and last residue. A D gene is named only where the DNA matches it firmly. Some rows have no size entry. The others give once, few or many, or a class for an expanded clone.

abundance	v_gene	d_gene	j_gene	CDR3aa	CDR3nt
.	TRBV7-8	.	TRBJ2-7	CASSLELGGEQYF	TGTGCCAGCAGCTTAGAATTAGGGGGCGAGCAGTACTTC
few	TRBV27	.	TRBJ2-7	CASSFTGSAQYF	TGTGCCAGCAGTTTTACAGGGTCGGCGCAGTACTTC
.	TRBV7-2	TRBD2	TRBJ2-1	CASSLGSLAGNEQFF	TGTGCCAGCAGCTTAGGGTCACTAGCGGGGAATGAGCAGTTCTTC
.	TRBV2	.	TRBJ1-2	CASSVRAPGVDGYTF	TGTGCCAGCAGTGTTAGGGCCCCCGGTGTAGATGGCTACACCTTC
.	TRBV28	TRBD1	TRBJ1-1	CASSTAGGWGTEAFF	TGTGCCAGCAGCACTGCAGGGGGCTGGGGGACTGAAGCTTTCTTT
.	TRBV11-2	TRBD1	TRBJ2-7	CASSLDGDRYYEQYF	TGTGCCAGCAGCTTAGATGGGGACAGGTACTACGAGCAGTACTTC
once	TRBV30	.	TRBJ2-7	CAWSFDRWGEQYF	TGTGCCTGGAGTTTCGACCGTTGGGGGGAGCAGTACTTC
.	TRBV4-1	.	TRBJ1-2	CASSQGTSQNYGYTF	TGCGCCAGCAGCCAAGGTACCAGTCAGAACTATGGCTACACCTTC
.	TRBV11-2	TRBD1	TRBJ1-3	CASSLKRTGADTIYF	TGTGCCAGCAGCTTAAAGCGGACAGGGGCAGACACCATATATTTT
.	TRBV5-1	TRBD1	TRBJ2-5	CASSLGAGGGETQYF	TGCGCCAGCAGCTTGGGGGCAGGGGGCGGCGAGACCCAGTACTTC
once	TRBV6-6	.	TRBJ1-4	CASTQRGEKLFF	TGTGCCAGCACACAGAGGGGGGAAAAACTGTTTTTT
.	TRBV30	.	TRBJ2-2	CAWSADRVSAGELFF	TGTGCCTGGAGCGCCGATAGGGTCTCTGCCGGGGAGCTGTTTTTT
.	TRBV7-9	.	TRBJ2-5	CASSLVVARETQYF	TGTGCCAGCAGCTTAGTAGTGGCTAGGGAGACCCAGTACTTC
.	TRBV9	TRBD1	TRBJ1-5	CASSTGTGGQPQHF	TGTGCCAGCAGCACCGGGACAGGGGGCCAGCCCCAGCATTTT
.	TRBV7-7	TRBD1	TRBJ2-7	CASSPGTGISYEQYF	TGTGCTAGCAGCCCCGGGACAGGGATCTCCTACGAGCAGTACTTC
.	TRBV5-6	.	TRBJ2-7	CASSPVGDEQYF	TGTGCCAGCAGCCCCGTCGGGGACGAGCAGTACTTC
.	TRBV6-5	TRBD1	TRBJ2-7	CASSYGDRKNSYEQYF	TGTGCCAGCAGTTACGGGGACAGGAAAAACTCCTACGAGCAGTACTTC
.	TRBV18	.	TRBJ2-6	CASSRVSGGANVLTF	TGTGCCAGCTCACGGGTCTCGGGTGGGGCCAACGTCCTGACTTTC
.	TRBV4-1	TRBD1	TRBJ1-5	CASSPGTGDSPQHF	TGCGCCAGCAGCCCTGGGACAGGAGACAGCCCCCAGCATTTT
.	TRBV29-1	TRBD1	TRBJ2-3	CSVDPAWDRLQLGTQYF	TGCAGCGTTGATCCTGCCTGGGACAGATTACAATTGGGTACGCAGTATTTT
.	TRBV19	.	TRBJ2-5	CASSILGETQYF	TGTGCCAGTAGTATTCTGGGGGAGACCCAGTACTTC
.	TRBV19	.	TRBJ1-6	CASSLRPGPNSPLHF	TGTGCCAGTAGTCTCCGACCGGGGCCTAATTCACCCCTCCACTTT
medium-sized	TRBV7-2	TRBD2	TRBJ2-3	CASSFDSGGTDTQYF	TGTGCCAGCAGCTTCGATAGCGGGGGCACAGATACGCAGTATTTT
.	TRBV9	.	TRBJ1-2	CASSVAFDRDYGYTF	TGTGCCAGCAGCGTAGCTTTTGACAGAGACTATGGCTACACCTTC
few	TRBV18	TRBD1	TRBJ1-2	CASSSGDSANYGYTF	TGTGCCAGCTCAAGCGGGGACAGTGCGAACTATGGCTACACCTTC
.	TRBV5-8	.	TRBJ2-3	CASSLGRLTSTDTQYF	TGTGCCAGCAGCTTGGGCAGGTTAACTAGCACAGATACGCAGTATTTT
.	TRBV7-9	.	TRBJ1-6	CASRLSNSPLHF	TGTGCCAGCAGACTTTCCAATTCACCCCTCCACTTT
.	TRBV5-4	.	TRBJ2-3	CASSAPPGGVENTQYF	TGTGCCAGCAGCGCCCCCCCGGGTGGAGTGGAAAATACGCAGTATTTT
once	TRBV7-8	.	TRBJ1-5	CASSFADSRRSNQPQHF	TGTGCCAGCAGCTTTGCAGACTCTAGGCGAAGCAATCAGCCCCAGCATTTT
.	TRBV19	TRBD1	TRBJ1-2	CASSPRDRGTYGYTF	TGTGCCAGTAGTCCCCGGGACAGGGGTACCTATGGCTACACCTTC
once	TRBV5-8	.	TRBJ1-5	CASSLVQGNNQPQHF	TGTGCCAGCAGCTTGGTACAGGGTAATAATCAGCCCCAGCATTTT
.	TRBV4-2	TRBD1	TRBJ1-6	CASSQEWTGNGGSPLHF	TGTGCCAGCAGCCAGGAGTGGACAGGGAACGGGGGATCACCCCTCCACTTT
.	TRBV5-1	.	TRBJ1-5	CASSLGPGINQPQHF	TGCGCCAGCAGCTTGGGTCCAGGAATCAATCAGCCCCAGCATTTT
.	TRBV6-6	.	TRBJ1-2	CASSWGRDYGYTF	TGTGCCAGCAGCTGGGGGCGCGACTATGGCTACACCTTC
once	TRBV2	.	TRBJ2-3	CAIRTTQYF	TGTGCCATCCGAACTACGCAGTATTTT
.	TRBV11-1	TRBD2	TRBJ2-3	CASSLLGLAGGRYTDTQYF	TGTGCCAGCAGCTTACTCGGACTAGCGGGGGGGCGGTACACAGATACGCAGTATTTT
.	TRBV2	TRBD2	TRBJ2-1	CASSEARASGVYEQFF	TGTGCCAGCAGTGAAGCGAGGGCTAGCGGGGTCTATGAGCAGTTCTTC
.	TRBV9	.	TRBJ1-1	CASSVAWSTEAFF	TGTGCCAGCAGCGTAGCTTGGTCAACTGAAGCTTTCTTT
.	TRBV19	.	TRBJ1-5	CASSLGVPTTYSNQPQHF	TGTGCCAGTAGTCTCGGGGTCCCCACGACGTATAGCAATCAGCCCCAGCATTTT
.	TRBV27	TRBD2	TRBJ2-3	CASSNSGGTDTQYF	TGTGCCAGCAGCAATAGCGGGGGCACAGATACGCAGTATTTT
.	TRBV7-8	.	TRBJ1-2	CASSSMGVPSGGYTF	TGTGCCAGCAGCTCCATGGGTGTCCCAAGCGGTGGCTACACCTTC
.	TRBV7-8	.	TRBJ2-7	CASSLVAGEDEQYF	TGTGCCAGCAGCTTAGTGGCAGGGGAGGACGAGCAGTACTTC
.	TRBV2	TRBD1	TRBJ1-4	CASTGQGAIEKLFF	TGTGCCAGCACAGGACAGGGGGCAATCGAAAAACTGTTTTTT
.	TRBV11-3	TRBD1	TRBJ2-2	CASSPGTGSAGELFF	TGTGCCAGCAGCCCCGGGACAGGGTCGGCCGGGGAGCTGTTTTTT
.	TRBV7-9	TRBD1	TRBJ1-1	CASSLSHGQEKEAFF	TGTGCCAGCAGCTTATCCCATGGACAGGAGAAAGAAGCTTTCTTT
.	TRBV7-2	.	TRBJ1-1	CASILDGGGTEAFF	TGTGCCAGCATCCTTGACGGCGGTGGCACTGAAGCTTTCTTT
.	TRBV6-5	TRBD1	TRBJ2-3	CASRGQGVTDTQYF	TGTGCCAGCCGCGGACAGGGAGTTACAGATACGCAGTATTTT
.	TRBV5-1	.	TRBJ1-1	CASGQGMNTEAFF	TGCGCCAGCGGCCAGGGAATGAACACTGAAGCTTTCTTT